In its sample, the clone carrying this TCR beta chain was seen a few times. Time point: healthy volunteer bleed at 2 weeks. From whole blood left unfractionated, total RNA was extracted. The sample comes from a study of human T cells and chemical hapten exposure. Overall study context: TCR yields differed between samples (mainly from small differences in pooled library volume).

As originally analysed: Sample-level TCR yields exhibited a median of around 100,000, with a range of roughly 20,000 to 750,000. MiXCR, run by TCRdb on the RACE reads, gives a single entry per CDR3 protein. V and J calls and clone size were set by TCRdb, not the authors. The sample lists tens of thousands of distinct CDR3 sequences, over 3.5% occurring once. The sequence was obtained from a female donor in good health. Some clones in this sample may be carry-over from other donors' samples. The material sequenced was whole blood.

CDR3 loop: CASSTRQAPETQYF. The CDR3 coding sequence is TGTGCCAGCAGCACTCGACAGGCACCAGAGACCCAGTACTTC. The rearrangement links TRBV5-5 to TRBJ2-5; D perhaps matches TRBD1 (6 bases). Germline V lookup: CDR1 SGHKS, CDR2 YYEKEE (reference sequence). The V end lost 4 bases, the J end lost 4 bases, and 14 bases lay between the germline ends. CDR3 length equals 14 residues.